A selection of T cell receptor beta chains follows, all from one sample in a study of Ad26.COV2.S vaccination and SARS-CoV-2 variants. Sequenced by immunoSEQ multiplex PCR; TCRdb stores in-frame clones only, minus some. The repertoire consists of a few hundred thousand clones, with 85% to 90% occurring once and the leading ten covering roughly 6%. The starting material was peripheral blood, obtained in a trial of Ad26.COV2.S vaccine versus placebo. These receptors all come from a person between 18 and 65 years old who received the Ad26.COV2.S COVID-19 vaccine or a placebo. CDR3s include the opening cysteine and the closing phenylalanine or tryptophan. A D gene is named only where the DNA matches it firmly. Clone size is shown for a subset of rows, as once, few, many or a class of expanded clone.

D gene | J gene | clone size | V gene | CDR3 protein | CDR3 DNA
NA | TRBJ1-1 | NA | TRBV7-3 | CASSLIGGAQGEAFF | TGTGCCAGCAGCTTAATTGGAGGGGCGCAGGGGGAAGCTTTCTTT
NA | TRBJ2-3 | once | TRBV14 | CASSPGGDTQYF | TGTGCCAGCAGCCCTGGTGGAGATACGCAGTATTTT
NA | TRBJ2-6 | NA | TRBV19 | CLRPGANVLTF | TGTTTAAGACCAGGGGCCAACGTCCTGACTTTC
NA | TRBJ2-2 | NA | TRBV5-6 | CASSLRFTGELFF | TGTGCCAGCAGCTTGAGATTTACCGGGGAGCTGTTTTTT
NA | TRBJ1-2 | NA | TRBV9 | CASSTRGGFGYTF | TGTGCCAGCAGCACAAGGGGGGGCTTTGGCTACACCTTC
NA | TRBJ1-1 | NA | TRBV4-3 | CASSQDRVVNTEAFF | TGCGCCAGCAGCCAAGACAGGGTGGTGAACACTGAAGCTTTCTTT
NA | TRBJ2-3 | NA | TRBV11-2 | CASSLGGRGLDFSTDTQYF | TGTGCCAGCAGCTTAGGGGGTCGGGGACTGGACTTTAGCACAGATACGCAGTATTTT
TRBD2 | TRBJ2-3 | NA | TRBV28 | CASHRDLAGGPGDTQYF | TGTGCCAGCCACCGTGATCTAGCGGGGGGGCCGGGGGATACGCAGTATTTT
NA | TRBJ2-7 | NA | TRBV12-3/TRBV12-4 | CASRLGVSEQYF | TGTGCCAGCAGATTAGGGGTTTCGGAGCAGTACTTC
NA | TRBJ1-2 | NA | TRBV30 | CAWSAQRSGAGGYTF | TGTGCCTGGAGTGCCCAACGATCGGGGGCGGGCGGCTACACCTTC
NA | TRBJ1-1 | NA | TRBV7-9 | CASSLGSGFRGTEAFF | TGTGCCAGCAGCCTAGGATCGGGGTTTCGGGGCACTGAAGCTTTCTTT
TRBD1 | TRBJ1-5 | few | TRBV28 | CASSSNRGSSNQPQHF | TGTGCCAGCAGTTCCAACAGGGGGTCCAGCAATCAGCCCCAGCATTTT
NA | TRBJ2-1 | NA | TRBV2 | CASSETAYEQFF | TGTGCCAGCAGCGAGACCGCGTATGAGCAGTTCTTC
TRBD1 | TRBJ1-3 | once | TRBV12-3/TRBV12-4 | CASSFDRAYTIYF | TGTGCCAGCAGTTTTGACAGGGCTTACACCATATATTTT
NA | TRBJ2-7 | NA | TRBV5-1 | CASKPPEGSAYEQYF | TGCGCCAGCAAACCCCCCGAGGGGTCAGCCTACGAGCAGTACTTC
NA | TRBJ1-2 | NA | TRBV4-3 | CASSQETGSGGYTF | TGCGCCAGCAGCCAAGAGACGGGTTCAGGGGGCTACACCTTC
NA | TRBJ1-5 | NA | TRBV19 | CASDWGGNQPQHF | TGTGCCAGTGACTGGGGCGGGAATCAGCCCCAGCATTTT
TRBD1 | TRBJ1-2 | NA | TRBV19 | CASSMGTGSYGYTF | TGTGCCAGTAGTATGGGGACAGGGAGCTATGGCTACACCTTC
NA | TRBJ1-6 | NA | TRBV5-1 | CASSLAAKEYSPLHF | TGCGCCAGCAGCTTGGCCGCGAAGGAGTATTCACCCCTCCACTTT
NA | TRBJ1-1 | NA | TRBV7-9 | CASSLAEDSPF | TGTGCCAGCAGCTTAGCGGAAGACAGTCCCTTT
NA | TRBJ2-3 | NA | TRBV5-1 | CASSLQGLTTDTQYF | TGCGCCAGCAGCTTACAGGGACTAACCACAGATACGCAGTATTTT
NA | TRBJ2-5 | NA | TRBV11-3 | CASSLPGQFKETQYF | TGTGCCAGCAGTCTTCCGGGCCAATTTAAAGAGACCCAGTACTTC
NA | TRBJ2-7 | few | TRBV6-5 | CASSYLDNLYEQYF | TGTGCCAGCAGTTACCTGGACAACCTATACGAGCAGTACTTC
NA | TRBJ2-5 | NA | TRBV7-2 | CASSLRLETQYF | TGTGCCAGCAGCTTACGTTTGGAGACCCAGTACTTC
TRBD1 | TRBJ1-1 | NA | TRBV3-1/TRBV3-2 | CASSQIEQGTREAFF | TGTGCCAGCAGCCAAATAGAACAGGGGACGAGGGAAGCTTTCTTT
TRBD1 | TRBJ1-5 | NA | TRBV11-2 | CASSRDRGQPQHF | TGTGCCAGCAGCCGGGACAGGGGTCAGCCCCAGCATTTT
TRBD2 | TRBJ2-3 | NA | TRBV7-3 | CASSARTSGRDTQYF | TGTGCCAGCAGCGCCCGGACTAGCGGGAGAGATACGCAGTATTTT
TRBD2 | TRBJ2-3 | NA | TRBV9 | CASGLAGGLTDTQYF | TGTGCCAGCGGGCTAGCGGGGGGCCTCACAGATACGCAGTATTTT